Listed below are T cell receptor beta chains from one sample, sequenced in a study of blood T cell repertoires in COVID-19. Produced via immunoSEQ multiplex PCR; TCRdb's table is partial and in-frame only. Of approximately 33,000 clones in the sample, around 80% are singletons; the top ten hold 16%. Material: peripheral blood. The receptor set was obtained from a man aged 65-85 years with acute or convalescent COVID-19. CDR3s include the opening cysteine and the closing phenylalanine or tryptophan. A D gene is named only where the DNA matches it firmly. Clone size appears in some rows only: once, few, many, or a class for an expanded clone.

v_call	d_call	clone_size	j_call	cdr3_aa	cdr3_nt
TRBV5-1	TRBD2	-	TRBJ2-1	CASSLALAGGYNEQFF	TGCGCCAGCAGCTTGGCCCTAGCGGGGGGCTACAATGAGCAGTTCTTC
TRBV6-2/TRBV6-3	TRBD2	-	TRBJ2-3	CASSNGLAVKTDTQYF	TGTGCCAGCAGCAACGGACTAGCGGTGAAGACAGATACGCAGTATTTT
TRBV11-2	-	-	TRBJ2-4	CASSLERGGAGYF	TGTGCCAGCAGCTTAGAGAGAGGGGGGGCTGGGTACTTC
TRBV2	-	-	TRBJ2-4	CASSPHRENIQYF	TGTGCCAGCAGCCCCCACCGGGAAAACATTCAGTACTTC
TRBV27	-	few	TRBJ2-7	CASSPSAHNYEQYF	TGTGCCAGCAGTCCGTCTGCACACAACTACGAGCAGTACTTC
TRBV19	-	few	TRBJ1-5	CASSTPVRGSNQPQHF	TGTGCCAGTAGTACCCCCGTACGTGGCAGCAATCAGCCCCAGCATTTT
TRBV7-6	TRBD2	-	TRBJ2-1	CASQRLAGGLNEQFF	TGTGCCAGCCAACGTCTAGCGGGGGGCCTCAATGAGCAGTTCTTC
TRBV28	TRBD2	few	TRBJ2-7	CASSLEAAGGGEQYF	TGTGCCAGCAGTTTAGAGGCCGCCGGGGGGGGCGAGCAGTACTTC
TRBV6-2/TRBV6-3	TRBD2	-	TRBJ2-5	CASSYSTSGEETQYF	TGTGCCAGCAGTTACTCGACTAGCGGGGAAGAGACCCAGTACTTC
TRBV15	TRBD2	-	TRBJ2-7	CATSRELADNYEQYF	TGTGCCACCAGCAGAGAACTAGCGGATAACTACGAGCAGTACTTC
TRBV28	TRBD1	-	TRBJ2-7	CASIPGQGRREQYF	TGTGCCAGCATACCGGGACAGGGGCGTCGAGAGCAGTACTTC
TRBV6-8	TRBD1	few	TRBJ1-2	CASPESGTAYGYTF	TGTGCCAGCCCAGAAAGTGGGACAGCCTATGGCTACACCTTC
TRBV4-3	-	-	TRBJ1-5	CASSPSRNQPQHF	TGCGCCAGCAGCCCTTCTCGCAATCAGCCCCAGCATTTT
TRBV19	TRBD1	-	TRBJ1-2	CASSARTGGLFNYGYTF	TGTGCCAGTAGTGCCAGGACAGGGGGATTGTTCAACTATGGCTACACCTTC
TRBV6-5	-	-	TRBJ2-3	CASTLYLGADTQYF	TGTGCCAGCACCTTATATCTCGGAGCAGATACGCAGTATTTT
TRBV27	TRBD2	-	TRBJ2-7	CASSSGTSWYEQYF	TGTGCCAGCAGTTCCGGGACTAGCTGGTACGAGCAGTACTTC
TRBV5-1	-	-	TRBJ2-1	CASSLEAGMSRNEQFF	TGCGCCAGCAGCTTGGAAGCAGGGATGAGTCGCAATGAGCAGTTCTTC
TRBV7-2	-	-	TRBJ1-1	CASSLGRANTEAFF	TGTGCCAGCAGCTTAGGCAGGGCGAACACTGAAGCTTTCTTT
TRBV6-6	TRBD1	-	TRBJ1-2	CASSNSGTDYGYTF	TGTGCCAGCAGTAACTCCGGGACAGACTATGGCTACACCTTC
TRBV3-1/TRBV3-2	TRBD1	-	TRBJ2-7	CASSQGQGGYEQYF	TGTGCCAGCAGCCAAGGACAGGGCGGCTACGAGCAGTACTTC
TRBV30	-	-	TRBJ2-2	CAWSRGTNTGELFF	TGTGCCTGGAGTCGAGGGACGAACACCGGGGAGCTGTTTTTT
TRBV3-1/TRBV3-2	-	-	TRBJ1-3	CASSQGDYTIYF	TGTGCCAGCAGCCAAGGAGACTACACCATATATTTT
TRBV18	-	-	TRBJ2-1	CASSPIREGEQFF	TGTGCCAGCTCACCAATCAGGGAAGGAGAGCAGTTCTTC
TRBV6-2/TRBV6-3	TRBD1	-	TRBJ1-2	CASSLLGTGDGYTF	TGTGCCAGCAGCCTCCTCGGGACAGGGGACGGCTACACCTTC
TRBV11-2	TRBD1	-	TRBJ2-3	CASSLKILDRAITDTQYF	TGTGCCAGCAGCTTAAAGATCCTGGACAGGGCCATCACAGATACGCAGTATTTT
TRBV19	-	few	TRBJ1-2	CASSIQYTHYGYTF	TGTGCCAGTAGTATCCAGTACACCCACTATGGCTACACCTTC
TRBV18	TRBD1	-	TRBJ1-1	CASSPVPGQGMNTEAFF	TGTGCCAGCTCACCCGTCCCGGGACAGGGAATGAACACTGAAGCTTTCTTT
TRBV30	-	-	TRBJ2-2	CAWSVFSEANTGELFF	TGTGCCTGGAGTGTATTTAGCGAAGCGAACACCGGGGAGCTGTTTTTT
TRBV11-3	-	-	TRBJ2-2	CASSGGVGELFF	TGTGCCAGCAGCGGAGGGGTCGGGGAGCTGTTTTTT
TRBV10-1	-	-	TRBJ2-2	CASSESGRRNTGELFF	TGCGCCAGCAGTGAGTCGGGGAGAAGGAACACCGGGGAGCTGTTTTTT
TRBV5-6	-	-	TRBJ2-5	CASSLAGGYQETQYF	TGTGCCAGCAGCTTAGCAGGGGGGTACCAAGAGACCCAGTACTTC
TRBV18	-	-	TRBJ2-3	CASSPPRATDTQYF	TGTGCCAGCTCACCACCGCGAGCAACAGATACGCAGTATTTT
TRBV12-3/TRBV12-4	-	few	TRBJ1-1	CASSRGQNTEAFF	TGTGCCAGCAGCAGAGGTCAGAACACTGAAGCTTTCTTT
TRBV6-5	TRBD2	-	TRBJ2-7	CASSSSASGSLYEQYF	TGTGCCAGCAGTTCATCGGCTAGCGGGAGCCTCTACGAGCAGTACTTC
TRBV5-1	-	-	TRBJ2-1	CASSLVGENEQFF	TGCGCCAGCAGCTTGGTGGGCGAGAATGAGCAGTTCTTC
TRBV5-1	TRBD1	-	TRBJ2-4	CASSLGQGWDIQYF	TGCGCCAGCAGCTTAGGACAGGGTTGGGACATTCAGTACTTC
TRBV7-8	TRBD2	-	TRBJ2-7	CASSLGVLGLAGTFYEQYF	TGTGCCAGCAGCCTGGGCGTTTTGGGACTAGCGGGGACGTTCTACGAGCAGTACTTC
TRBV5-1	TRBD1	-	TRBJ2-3	CASSFYDRERDTQYF	TGCGCCAGCAGCTTCTATGACAGGGAGAGAGATACGCAGTATTTT
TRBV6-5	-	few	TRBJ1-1	CASRRHRDTEAFF	TGTGCCAGCAGAAGACACAGGGACACTGAAGCTTTCTTT
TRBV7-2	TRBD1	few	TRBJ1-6	CASSFNRGNSPLHF	TGTGCCAGCAGCTTTAACAGGGGGAATTCACCCCTCCACTTT
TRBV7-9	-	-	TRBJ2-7	CAVRLGGNHYEQYF	TGTGCCGTAAGACTAGGAGGAAACCATTACGAGCAGTACTTC
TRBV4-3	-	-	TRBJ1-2	CASSQIQTNYGYTF	TGCGCCAGCAGCCAAATACAGACTAACTATGGCTACACCTTC
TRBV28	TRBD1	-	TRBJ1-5	CASNHRDRARRSNQPQHF	TGTGCCAGCAACCACCGGGACAGGGCACGTAGAAGCAATCAGCCCCAGCATTTT
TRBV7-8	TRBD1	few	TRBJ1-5	CASSRDSRSSGQPQHF	TGTGCCAGCAGCCGGGACAGTCGGTCGTCGGGTCAGCCCCAGCATTTT
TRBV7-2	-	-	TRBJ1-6	CASSLGSRSNSPLHF	TGTGCCAGCAGCTTAGGGTCGCGTTCGAATTCACCCCTCCACTTT
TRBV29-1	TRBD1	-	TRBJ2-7	CSVEAGTGSYEQYF	TGCAGCGTTGAAGCAGGGACAGGGTCCTACGAGCAGTACTTC
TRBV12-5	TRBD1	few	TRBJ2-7	CASVPGQDVYEQYF	TGTGCTAGTGTACCGGGACAGGACGTCTACGAGCAGTACTTC
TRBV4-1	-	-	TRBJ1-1	CASSQVGGGDTEAFF	TGCGCCAGCAGCCAAGTGGGAGGGGGGGACACTGAAGCTTTCTTT